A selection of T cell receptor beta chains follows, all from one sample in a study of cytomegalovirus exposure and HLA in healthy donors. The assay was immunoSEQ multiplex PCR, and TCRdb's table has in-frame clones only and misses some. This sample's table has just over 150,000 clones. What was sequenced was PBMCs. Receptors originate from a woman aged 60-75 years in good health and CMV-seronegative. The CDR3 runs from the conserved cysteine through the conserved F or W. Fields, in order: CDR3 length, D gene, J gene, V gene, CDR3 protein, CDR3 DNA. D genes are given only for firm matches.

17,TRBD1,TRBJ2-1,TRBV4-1,CASSQTTGTGSYNEQFF,TGCGCCAGCAGCCAAACGACCGGGACAGGGTCCTACAATGAGCAGTTCTTC
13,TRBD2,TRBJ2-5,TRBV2,CASSQGGQETQYF,TGTGCCAGCAGCCAGGGAGGGCAAGAGACCCAGTACTTC
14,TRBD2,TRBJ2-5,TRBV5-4,CASSLPSGGETQYF,TGTGCCAGCAGCTTGCCTAGCGGGGGGGAGACCCAGTACTTC
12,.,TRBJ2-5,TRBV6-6,CASRADQETQYF,TGTGCCAGCAGGGCCGACCAAGAGACCCAGTACTTC
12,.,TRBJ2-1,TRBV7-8,CASSLRDNEQFF,TGTGCCAGCAGCCTGAGAGACAATGAGCAGTTCTTC
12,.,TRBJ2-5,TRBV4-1,CASSTPGETQYF,TGCGCCAGTTCAACCCCGGGGGAGACCCAGTACTTC
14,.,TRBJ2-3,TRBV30,CAWSHEAGSDTQYF,TGTGCCTGGAGTCATGAGGCAGGGTCAGATACGCAGTATTTT
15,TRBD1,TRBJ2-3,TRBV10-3,CAISSGTGRTDTQYF,TGTGCCATCAGCTCCGGGACAGGGAGGACAGATACGCAGTATTTT
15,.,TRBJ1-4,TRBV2,CASNGFDTTNEKLFF,TGTGCCAGCAATGGATTCGACACAACTAATGAAAAACTGTTTTTT
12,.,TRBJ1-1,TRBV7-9,CASSLDGTEAFF,TGTGCCAGCAGCTTAGACGGCACTGAAGCTTTCTTT
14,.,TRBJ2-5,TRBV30,CAWSVGGAQETQYF,TGTGCCTGGAGTGTCGGCGGGGCCCAAGAGACCCAGTACTTC
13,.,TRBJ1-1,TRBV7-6,CASSLRGSTEAFF,TGTGCCAGCAGCCTCAGGGGTAGCACTGAAGCTTTCTTT
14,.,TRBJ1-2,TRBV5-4,CASSLVYGGNGYTF,TGTGCCAGCAGCTTGGTTTATGGGGGGAATGGCTACACCTTC
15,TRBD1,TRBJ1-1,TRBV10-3,CAISESGQGDTEAFF,TGTGCCATCAGTGAGTCTGGACAGGGGGACACTGAAGCTTTCTTT
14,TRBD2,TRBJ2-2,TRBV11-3,CASNPTSGAGELFF,TGTGCCAGCAACCCCACTAGCGGAGCCGGGGAGCTGTTTTTT
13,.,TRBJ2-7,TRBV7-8,CASSLAQEREQYF,TGTGCCAGCAGCTTAGCGCAGGAACGCGAGCAGTACTTC